This T cell receptor beta chain was observed in a study of control samples from healthy donors and cancer patients. Method: immunoSEQ multiplex PCR; TCRdb's copy keeps in-frame clones and lacks some. Here the sample spans 12,000 to 15,000 clones, around 77% being singletons. The CDR3 has 12 amino acids. Deletions cut 2 bases from V and 8 bases from J, with 6 bases between. CDR1 LGHDT and CDR2 YNNKEL come from the germline V gene (reference sequence). This rearrangement joins TRBV3-1 (or the pseudogene TRBV3-2) to TRBJ1-4; D not resolved. The sequence derives from a female donor with lung cancer. Source material: formalin-fixed, paraffin-embedded tissue. The CDR3 sequence is CASSQYREKLFF. Here the CDR3 DNA reads TGTGCCAGCAGCCAATACCGGGAAAAACTGTTTTTT.